This is a list of T cell receptor beta chains from one sample in a study of blood T cell repertoires in COVID-19. The table came from immunoSEQ multiplex PCR; TCRdb's copy has only in-frame clones and leaves some out. The sample lists 29,000 or so clones, roughly 90% seen once, with less than 4.5% in the top ten. The sequenced material came from peripheral blood. Every receptor here comes from a human donor in a cohort sampled during active COVID-19. CDR3s include the opening cysteine and the closing phenylalanine or tryptophan. A D gene is named only where the DNA matches it firmly. Size tells how often a clone was seen (once, few, many) or the class of an expanded clone, and some rows leave it out.

j_call: TRBJ1-6
clone_size: -
cdr3_length: 13
d_call: -
v_call: TRBV10-3
cdr3_nt: TGTGCCATCAGAGGCAGGGAGGAATCACCCCTCCACTTT
cdr3_aa: CAIRGREESPLHF

j_call: TRBJ1-2
clone_size: -
cdr3_length: 13
d_call: -
v_call: TRBV5-5
cdr3_nt: TGTGCCAGCAGCTTGGAGCCCTCTCTCGGCTACACCTTC
cdr3_aa: CASSLEPSLGYTF

j_call: TRBJ2-1
clone_size: -
cdr3_length: 13
d_call: -
v_call: TRBV21-1
cdr3_nt: TGTGCCAGTATCGGGCCTCCGGGGAATGAGCAGTTCTTC
cdr3_aa: CASIGPPGNEQFF

j_call: TRBJ1-1
clone_size: -
cdr3_length: 13
d_call: -
v_call: TRBV6-6
cdr3_nt: TGTGCCAGCAGTTTCGTTAAGAACACTGAAGCTTTCTTT
cdr3_aa: CASSFVKNTEAFF

j_call: TRBJ2-1
clone_size: -
cdr3_length: 11
d_call: TRBD2
v_call: TRBV28
cdr3_nt: TGTGCCAGCTCATGGGGAGGGGAGCAGTTCTTC
cdr3_aa: CASSWGGEQFF

j_call: TRBJ1-4
clone_size: -
cdr3_length: 15
d_call: -
v_call: TRBV7-8
cdr3_nt: TGTGCCAGCAGCTTCAGCTGGGGACTCGATGAAAAACTGTTTTTT
cdr3_aa: CASSFSWGLDEKLFF

j_call: TRBJ1-4
clone_size: -
cdr3_length: 16
d_call: -
v_call: TRBV3-1/TRBV3-2
cdr3_nt: TGTGCCAGCAGCAAACGGACAGAGCAGCTAGGTGAAAAACTGTTTTTT
cdr3_aa: CASSKRTEQLGEKLFF

j_call: TRBJ2-3
clone_size: -
cdr3_length: 19
d_call: TRBD2
v_call: TRBV3-1/TRBV3-2
cdr3_nt: TGTACCAGCAGCCGAAGGGGACTAGCGGGGGGGCCCGGCACAGATACGCAGTATTTT
cdr3_aa: CTSSRRGLAGGPGTDTQYF

j_call: TRBJ1-2
clone_size: few
cdr3_length: 12
d_call: -
v_call: TRBV19
cdr3_nt: TGTGCCAGTAGGGACAGCAGCTATGGCTACACCTTC
cdr3_aa: CASRDSSYGYTF

j_call: TRBJ2-2
clone_size: once
cdr3_length: 14
d_call: -
v_call: TRBV7-8
cdr3_nt: TGTGCCAGCAGCTTAGCGGGGGCAACCGGGGAGCTGTTTTTT
cdr3_aa: CASSLAGATGELFF

j_call: TRBJ2-3
clone_size: -
cdr3_length: 14
d_call: -
v_call: TRBV6-5
cdr3_nt: TGTGCCAGCAGTTTACGCTGGGACATGGATACGCAGTATTTT
cdr3_aa: CASSLRWDMDTQYF

j_call: TRBJ2-5
clone_size: -
cdr3_length: 15
d_call: TRBD2
v_call: TRBV2
cdr3_nt: TGTGCCAGCAGTACTACGGGACTAGCCCAAGAGACCCAGTACTTC
cdr3_aa: CASSTTGLAQETQYF

j_call: TRBJ2-7
clone_size: -
cdr3_length: 16
d_call: TRBD2
v_call: TRBV7-2
cdr3_nt: TGTGCCAGCAGCTTAGAGGGGACTAGTCCTCGCTACGAGCAGTACTTC
cdr3_aa: CASSLEGTSPRYEQYF

j_call: TRBJ1-3
clone_size: -
cdr3_length: 15
d_call: -
v_call: TRBV11-2
cdr3_nt: TGTGCCAGCAGCTTAGATACAGTCTCTGGAAACACCATATATTTT
cdr3_aa: CASSLDTVSGNTIYF

j_call: TRBJ1-5
clone_size: -
cdr3_length: 14
d_call: -
v_call: TRBV7-9
cdr3_nt: TGTGCCAGCAGCTTAGGCGGAAACAATCAGCCCCAGCATTTT
cdr3_aa: CASSLGGNNQPQHF